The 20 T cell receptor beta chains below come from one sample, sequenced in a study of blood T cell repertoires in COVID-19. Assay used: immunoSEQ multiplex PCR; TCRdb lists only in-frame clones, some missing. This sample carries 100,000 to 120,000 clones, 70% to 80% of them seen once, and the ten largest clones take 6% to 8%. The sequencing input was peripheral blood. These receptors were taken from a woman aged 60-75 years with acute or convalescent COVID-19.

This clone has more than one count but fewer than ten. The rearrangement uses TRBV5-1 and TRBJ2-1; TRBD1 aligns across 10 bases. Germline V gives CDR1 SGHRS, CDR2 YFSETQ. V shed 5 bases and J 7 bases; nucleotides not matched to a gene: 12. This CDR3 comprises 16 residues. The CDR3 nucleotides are TGCGCCAGCAGTGCCCGCCGGGACAGGGGCCCGAATGAGCAGTTCTTC. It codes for CASSARRDRGPNEQFF.

Here the CDR3 reads CASSPGLAGAVGELFF. The CDR3 DNA sequence: TGTGCCAGCAGCCCGGGACTAGCGGGGGCCGTCGGGGAGCTGTTTTTT. This chain joins TRBV11-2 and TRBJ2-2; TRBD2 matches 14 bases. J was trimmed by 7 bases and V by 5 bases; bases with no gene match: 6. The germline gives CDR1 SGHAT, CDR2 FQNNGV. This CDR3 has 16 residues. Supplemented by reference TRBV11-2 and TRBJ2-2, the full variable domain reads EAGVAQSPRYKIIEKRQSVAFWCNPISGHATLYWYQQILGQGPKLLIQFQNNGVVDDSQLPKDRFSAERLKGVDSTLKIQPAKLEDSAVYLCASSPGLAGAVGELFFGEGSRLTVL.

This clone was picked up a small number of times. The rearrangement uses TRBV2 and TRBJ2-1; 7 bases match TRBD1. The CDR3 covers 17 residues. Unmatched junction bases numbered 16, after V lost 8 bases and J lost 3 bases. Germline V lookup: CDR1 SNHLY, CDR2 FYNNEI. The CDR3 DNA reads TGTGCCAGCTTACTAACGACAGGGAGTTCAGTCTACAATGAGCAGTTCTTC. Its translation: CASLLTTGSSVYNEQFF.

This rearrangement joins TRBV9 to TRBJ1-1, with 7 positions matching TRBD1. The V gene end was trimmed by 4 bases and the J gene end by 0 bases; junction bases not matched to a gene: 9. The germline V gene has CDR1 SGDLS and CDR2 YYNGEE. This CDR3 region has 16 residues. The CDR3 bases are TGTGCCAGCAGCTTACAGACAGGGTCTCTGAACACTGAAGCTTTCTTT. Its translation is CASSLQTGSLNTEAFF.

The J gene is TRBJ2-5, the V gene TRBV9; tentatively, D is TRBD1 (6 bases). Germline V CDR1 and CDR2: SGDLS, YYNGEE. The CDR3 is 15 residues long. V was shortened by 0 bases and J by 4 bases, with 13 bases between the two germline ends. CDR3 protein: CASSVGGPSPETQYF. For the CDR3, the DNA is TGTGCCAGCAGCGTAGGGGGGCCTAGTCCAGAGACCCAGTACTTC.

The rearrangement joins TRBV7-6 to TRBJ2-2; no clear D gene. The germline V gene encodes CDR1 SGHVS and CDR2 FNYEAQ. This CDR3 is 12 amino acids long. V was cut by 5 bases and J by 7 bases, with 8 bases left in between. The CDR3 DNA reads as TGTGCCAGCAGCCTGCTGAGCGGGGAGCTGTTTTTT. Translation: CASSLLSGELFF.

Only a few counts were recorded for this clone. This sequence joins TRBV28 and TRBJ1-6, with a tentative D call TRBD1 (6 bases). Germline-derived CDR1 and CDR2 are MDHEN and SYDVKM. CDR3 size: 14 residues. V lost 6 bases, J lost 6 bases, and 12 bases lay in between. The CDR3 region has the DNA TGTGCCAGCAGATACAGGGACCGTAATTCACCCCTCCACTTT. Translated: CASRYRDRNSPLHF.

The CDR3 spells CASSGGGLNIQYF. CDR3 bases: TGTGCCAGCAGTGGGGGAGGCTTAAACATTCAGTACTTC. The genes are TRBV27 and TRBJ2-4, with D possibly being TRBD2 (6 bases). The CDR3 totals 13 residues. With 5 bases removed from V and 6 bases from J, the gap between germline ends came to 11 bases. Germline loops: CDR1 MNHEY, CDR2 SMNVEV (reference sequence).

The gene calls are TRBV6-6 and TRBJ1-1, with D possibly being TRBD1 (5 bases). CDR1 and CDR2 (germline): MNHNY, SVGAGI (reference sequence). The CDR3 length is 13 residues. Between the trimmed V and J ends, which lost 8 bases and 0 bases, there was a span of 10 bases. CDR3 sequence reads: CASGPDMNTEAFF. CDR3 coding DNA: TGTGCCAGCGGTCCGGACATGAACACTGAAGCTTTCTTT.

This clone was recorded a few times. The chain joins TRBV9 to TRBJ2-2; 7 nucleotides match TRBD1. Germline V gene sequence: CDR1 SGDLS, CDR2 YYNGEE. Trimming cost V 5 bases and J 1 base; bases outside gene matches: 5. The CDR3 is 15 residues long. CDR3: CASSRGTVNTGELFF. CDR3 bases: TGTGCCAGCAGTAGAGGGACAGTGAACACCGGGGAGCTGTTTTTT.

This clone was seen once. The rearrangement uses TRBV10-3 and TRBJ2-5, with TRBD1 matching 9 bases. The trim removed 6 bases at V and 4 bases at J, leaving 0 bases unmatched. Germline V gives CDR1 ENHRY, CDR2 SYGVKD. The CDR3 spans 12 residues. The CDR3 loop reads CAIRGQGETQYF. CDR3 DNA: TGTGCCATCAGGGGACAGGGAGAGACCCAGTACTTC.

The CDR3, as DNA: TGTGCCACCGAGGGCTCCTACAATGAGCAGTTCTTC. It yields the protein CATEGSYNEQFF. V gene TRBV12-3 or TRBV12-4 combines with J gene TRBJ2-1, with D perhaps TRBD2 (5 bases). Between the trimmed V and J ends, which lost 10 bases and 0 bases, there was a span of 7 bases. The CDR3 is 12 residues long.

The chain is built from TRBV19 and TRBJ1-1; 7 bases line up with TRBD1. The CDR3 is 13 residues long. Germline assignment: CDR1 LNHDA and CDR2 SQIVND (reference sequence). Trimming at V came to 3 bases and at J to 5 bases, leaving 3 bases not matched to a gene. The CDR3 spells CASSMGRGTEAFF. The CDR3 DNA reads TGTGCCAGTAGTATGGGCAGGGGGACTGAAGCTTTCTTT.

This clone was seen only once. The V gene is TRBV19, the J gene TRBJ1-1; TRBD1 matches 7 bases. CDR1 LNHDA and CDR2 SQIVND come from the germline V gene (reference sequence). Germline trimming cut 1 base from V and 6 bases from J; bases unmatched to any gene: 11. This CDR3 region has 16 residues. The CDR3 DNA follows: TGTGCCAGTAGTATAGGAGGCCAGGGGGGAACGGCTGAAGCTTTCTTT. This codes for CASSIGGQGGTAEAFF. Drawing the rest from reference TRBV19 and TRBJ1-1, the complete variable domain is DGGITQSPKYLFRKEGQNVTLSCEQNLNHDAMYWYRQDPGQGLRLIYYSQIVNDFQKGDIAEGYSVSREKKESFPLTVTSAQKNPTAFYLCASSIGGQGGTAEAFFGQGTRLTVV.

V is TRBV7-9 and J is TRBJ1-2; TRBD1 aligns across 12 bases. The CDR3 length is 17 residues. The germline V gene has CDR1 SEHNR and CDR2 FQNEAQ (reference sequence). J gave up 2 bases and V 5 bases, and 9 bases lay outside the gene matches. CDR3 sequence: CASSPSPGTGGNYGYTF. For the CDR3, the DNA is TGTGCCAGCAGCCCCTCCCCCGGGACAGGGGGCAACTATGGCTACACCTTC.

CDR3 residues: CASSQEGQGTNNSPLHF. The CDR3 DNA reads as TGCGCCAGCAGCCAGGAGGGACAGGGGACAAATAATTCACCCCTCCACTTT. This rearrangement joins TRBV4-1 to TRBJ1-6, with TRBD1 identical over 10 bases. The CDR3 totals 17 residues. Germline loops: CDR1 MGHRA, CDR2 YSYEKL. Unmatched junction bases numbered 7, after V lost 3 bases and J lost 5 bases.

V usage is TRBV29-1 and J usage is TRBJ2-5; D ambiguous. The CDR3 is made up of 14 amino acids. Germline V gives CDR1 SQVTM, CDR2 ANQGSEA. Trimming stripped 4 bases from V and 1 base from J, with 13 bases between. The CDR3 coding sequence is TGCAGCGTTGGGCCCGGAGTTGGCCAAGAGACCCAGTACTTC. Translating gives CSVGPGVGQETQYF.

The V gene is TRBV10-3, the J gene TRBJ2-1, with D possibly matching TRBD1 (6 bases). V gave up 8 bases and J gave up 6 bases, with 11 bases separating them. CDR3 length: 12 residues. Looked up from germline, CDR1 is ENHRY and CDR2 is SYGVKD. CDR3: CAISLGGNEQFF. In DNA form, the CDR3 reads TGTGCCATCTCGCTAGGGGGCAATGAGCAGTTCTTC.

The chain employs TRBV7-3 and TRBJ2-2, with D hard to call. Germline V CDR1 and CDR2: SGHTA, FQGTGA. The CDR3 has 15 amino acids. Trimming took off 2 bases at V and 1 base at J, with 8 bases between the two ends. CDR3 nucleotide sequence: TGTGCCAGCAGCTTATCCAGTTGGAACACCGGGGAGCTGTTTTTT. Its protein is CASSLSSWNTGELFF.

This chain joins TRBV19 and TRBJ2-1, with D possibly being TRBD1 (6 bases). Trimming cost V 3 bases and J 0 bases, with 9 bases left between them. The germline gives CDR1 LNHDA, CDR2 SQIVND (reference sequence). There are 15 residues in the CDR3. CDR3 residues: CASSIQGSSYNEQFF. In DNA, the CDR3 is TGTGCCAGTAGTATCCAGGGGAGCTCCTACAATGAGCAGTTCTTC.